This T cell receptor beta chain was found in a study of shared clonotypes between healthy human individuals. V shed 5 bases and J shed 0 bases, with 9 bases lying between them. Per germline, CDR1 SGHAT and CDR2 FQNNGV. This CDR3 is 14 amino acids long. Profiled with immunoSEQ multiplex PCR; TCRdb holds only in-frame clones, not every one. The data show approximately 500,000 clones, with around 73% seen just once and around 13% held by the top ten. The sample was PBMCs. The clonotype originates from a middle-aged woman in good health. Some clones in this sample may be carry-over from other donors' samples. The chain has TRBV11-2 and TRBJ2-3; no firm D call. The CDR3 nucleotides read TGTGCCAGCAGCCCTGGGATGAGCACAGATACGCAGTATTTT. This translates into CASSPGMSTDTQYF. Together with reference TRBV11-2 and TRBJ2-3, the CDR3 gives the full variable domain: EAGVAQSPRYKIIEKRQSVAFWCNPISGHATLYWYQQILGQGPKLLIQFQNNGVVDDSQLPKDRFSAERLKGVDSTLKIQPAKLEDSAVYLCASSPGMSTDTQYFGPGTRLTVL.